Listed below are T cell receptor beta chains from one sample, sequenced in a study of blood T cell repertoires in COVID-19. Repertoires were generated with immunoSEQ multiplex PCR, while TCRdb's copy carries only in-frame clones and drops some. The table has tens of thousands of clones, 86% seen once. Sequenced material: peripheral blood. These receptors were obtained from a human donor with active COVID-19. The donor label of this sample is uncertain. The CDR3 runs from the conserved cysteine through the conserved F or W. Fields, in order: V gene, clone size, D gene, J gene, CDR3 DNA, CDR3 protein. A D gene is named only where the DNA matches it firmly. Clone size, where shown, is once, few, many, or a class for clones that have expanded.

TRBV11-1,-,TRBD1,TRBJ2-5,TGTGCCAGCAGCGCACCGGGACAGCAAGAGACCCAGTACTTC,CASSAPGQQETQYF
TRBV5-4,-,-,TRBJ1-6,TGTGCCAGCACCCAGGATCGGGGGAATTCACCCCTCCACTTT,CASTQDRGNSPLHF
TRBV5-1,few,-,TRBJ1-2,TGCGCCAGCAGCTTGGGACAAACTGGCTACACCTTC,CASSLGQTGYTF
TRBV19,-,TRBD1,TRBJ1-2,TGTGCCAGTAGCCCGGGACAGGGGATTTCTGGCTACACCTTC,CASSPGQGISGYTF
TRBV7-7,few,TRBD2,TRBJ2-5,TGTGCTAGCAGCCCGGTGGGGGGGGTTCAAGAGACCCAGTACTTC,CASSPVGGVQETQYF
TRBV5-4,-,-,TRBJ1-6,TGTGCCAGCAGCTTGGCAGGGCCCTTGTATTCACCCCTCCACTTT,CASSLAGPLYSPLHF
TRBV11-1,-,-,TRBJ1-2,TGTGCCAGCAGCTGGACAGAGGACTATGGCTACACCTTC,CASSWTEDYGYTF
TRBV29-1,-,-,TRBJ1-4,TGCAGCGTTACGGACGGGAGCGGAGCTAATGAAAAACTGTTTTTT,CSVTDGSGANEKLFF
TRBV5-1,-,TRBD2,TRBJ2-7,TGCGCCAGCAGCTTACTAGCGGGGGGGCTCGACGAGCAGTACTTC,CASSLLAGGLDEQYF
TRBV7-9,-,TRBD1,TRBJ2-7,TGTGCCAGCAGCTCCCGCCGGACAGGGGAATACGAGCAGTACTTC,CASSSRRTGEYEQYF
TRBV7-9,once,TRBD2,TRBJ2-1,TGTGCCAGCAGCTCGGGGATAACTAGCGGGAGACCGAATGAGCAGTTCTTC,CASSSGITSGRPNEQFF
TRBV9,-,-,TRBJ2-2,TGTGCCAGCAGCGTAGCGGGAGTGACCGGGGAGCTGTTTTTT,CASSVAGVTGELFF
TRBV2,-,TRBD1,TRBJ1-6,TGTGCCAGGCGACAGGGAGAGCATTCACCCCTCCACTTT,CARRQGEHSPLHF
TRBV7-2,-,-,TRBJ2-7,TGTGCCAGCAGCTCAACCCCCTATTACGAGCAGTACTTC,CASSSTPYYEQYF
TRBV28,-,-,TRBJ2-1,TGTGCCAGCAGTTTTGGGAGCATTCGGGGGCAGTTCTTC,CASSFGSIRGQFF
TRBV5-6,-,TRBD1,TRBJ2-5,TGTGCCAGCACTTCCGTTGACAGGGGAGAAGAGACCCAGTACTTC,CASTSVDRGEETQYF
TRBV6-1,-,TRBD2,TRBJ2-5,TGTGCCAGCAGTGAACTAGACGGGGGGACCCAAGAGACCCAGTACTTC,CASSELDGGTQETQYF
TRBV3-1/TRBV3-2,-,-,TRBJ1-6,TGTGCCAGCAGCCAAGTTTCCAGGCATAATTCACCCCTCCACTTT,CASSQVSRHNSPLHF
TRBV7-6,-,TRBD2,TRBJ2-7,TGTGCCAGCAGCTTTGGTGAACTAGCGGGAGAGTACGAGCAGTACTTC,CASSFGELAGEYEQYF
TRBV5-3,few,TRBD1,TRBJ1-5,TGTGCCAGAAGCTTGGGTGACAGGGGTTTCGGGCTAAATCAGCCCCAGCATTTT,CARSLGDRGFGLNQPQHF
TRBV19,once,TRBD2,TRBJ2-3,TGTGCCAGTAGCCTAGCGGCTAGCACAGATACGCAGTATTTT,CASSLAASTDTQYF
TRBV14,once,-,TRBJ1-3,TGTGCCAGCAGCCGCCCCTTCGCGGGAAACACCATATATTTT,CASSRPFAGNTIYF
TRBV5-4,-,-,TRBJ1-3,TGTGCCAGCAGCTTGGACAGGAACTCTGGAAACACCATATATTTT,CASSLDRNSGNTIYF
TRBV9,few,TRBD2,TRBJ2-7,TGTGCCAGCAGCGCTAGCGGGAGCGGGGACTACGAGCAGTACTTC,CASSASGSGDYEQYF
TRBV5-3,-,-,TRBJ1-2,TGTGCCAGAAGACAAACAGGGAACTATGGCTACACCTTC,CARRQTGNYGYTF
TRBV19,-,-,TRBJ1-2,TGTGCCAGTACCCCTTACGGGGTCATTAATAATGGCTACACCTTC,CASTPYGVINNGYTF
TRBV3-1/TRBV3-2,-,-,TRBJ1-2,TGTGCCAGCAGCGCGAGTTACTATGGCTACACCTTC,CASSASYYGYTF
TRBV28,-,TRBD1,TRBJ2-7,TGTGCCAGCGGTCGACAGGGGGGTTCTTACGAGCAGTACTTC,CASGRQGGSYEQYF
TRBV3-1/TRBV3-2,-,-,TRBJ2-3,TGTGCCAGCAGCCAAGTAGGCACAGATACGCAGTATTTT,CASSQVGTDTQYF
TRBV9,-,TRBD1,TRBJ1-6,TGTGCCAGCAGCGGGGGACAGGGGCAAGTTTCACCCCTCCACTTT,CASSGGQGQVSPLHF
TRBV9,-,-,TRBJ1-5,TGTGCCAGCAGCCCGGACAGCGGAAATCCTCCCGATCAGCCCCAGCATTTT,CASSPDSGNPPDQPQHF
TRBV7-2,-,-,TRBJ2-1,TGTGCCAGCAGCTTAAGGGGGGGGATCAGCTCCTACAATGAGCAGTTCTTC,CASSLRGGISSYNEQFF
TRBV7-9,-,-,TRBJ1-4,TGTGCCAGCAGCAAATCGGGAGGGGGGGCATATGAAAAACTGTTTTTT,CASSKSGGGAYEKLFF
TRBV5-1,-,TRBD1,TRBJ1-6,TGCGCCAGCAGCTTGGAGAGGGGGACAGGGAGTTCCTATAATTCACCCCTCCACTTT,CASSLERGTGSSYNSPLHF
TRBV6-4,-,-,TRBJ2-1,TGTGCCAGTTCTGACTCACTCTACAATGAGCAGTTCTTC,CASSDSLYNEQFF
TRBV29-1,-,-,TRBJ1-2,TGCAGCGTTGAAGCCAGGGGAGACTATGGCTACACCTTC,CSVEARGDYGYTF
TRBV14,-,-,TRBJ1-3,TGTGCCAGCAGCCCCCTAGGCGGCGGCGGCGGAGGAAACACCATATATTTT,CASSPLGGGGGGNTIYF
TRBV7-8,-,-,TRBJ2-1,TGTGCCAGCAGCCAAGCTCAGGGTTACCATGAGCAGTTCTTC,CASSQAQGYHEQFF
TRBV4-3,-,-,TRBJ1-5,TGCGCCAGCAGCCAAGATCGGAATCAGCCCCAGCATTTT,CASSQDRNQPQHF
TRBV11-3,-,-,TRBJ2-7,TGTGCCAGCAGCCCGAGTCCAGGGGCGGGCTTCTCCTACGAGCAGTACTTC,CASSPSPGAGFSYEQYF
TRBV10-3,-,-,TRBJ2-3,TGTGCCATCAGGGACGGATTGGAGGGAGTGCTTGTAGATACGCAGTATTTT,CAIRDGLEGVLVDTQYF
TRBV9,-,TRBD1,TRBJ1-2,TGTGCCAGCAGCGTAGACAGGGGGCACTATGGCTACACCTTC,CASSVDRGHYGYTF
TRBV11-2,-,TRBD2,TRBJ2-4,TGTGCCAGCAGCTTAAGGGGGATGACTAGCGGAAAAAACATTCAGTACTTC,CASSLRGMTSGKNIQYF
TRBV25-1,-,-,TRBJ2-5,TGTGCCAGCGGGGGGACGTTCCAAGAGACCCAGTACTTC,CASGGTFQETQYF
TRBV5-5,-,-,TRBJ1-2,TGTGCCAGCAGCTTGGACGGGGGAGGAGTTAGGAACTATGGCTACACCTTC,CASSLDGGGVRNYGYTF
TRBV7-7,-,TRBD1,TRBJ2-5,TGTGCTAGCAGCTCACTCGGACAGGGCCTGGAGACCCAGTACTTC,CASSSLGQGLETQYF
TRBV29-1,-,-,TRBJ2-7,TGCGGCGGACAGATACATTACGAGCAGTACTTC,CGGQIHYEQYF
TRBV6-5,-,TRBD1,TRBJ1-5,TGTGCCAGCAACCCAGACAGGGGATGGAATCAGCCCCAGCATTTT,CASNPDRGWNQPQHF
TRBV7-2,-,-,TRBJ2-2,TGTGCCAGCAGCTTAGGAGGGAGTGCCGGGGAGCTGTTTTTT,CASSLGGSAGELFF
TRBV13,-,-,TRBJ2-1,TGTGCCAGCAGCTCCCCGGGGTCCTACAATGAGCAGTTCTTC,CASSSPGSYNEQFF
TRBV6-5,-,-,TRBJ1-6,TGTGCCAGCAGGACAGGCATTTCACCCCTCCACTTT,CASRTGISPLHF
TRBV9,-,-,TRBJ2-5,TGTGCCAGCAGCGTTACCAACAGGGACCAAGAGACCCAGTACTTC,CASSVTNRDQETQYF
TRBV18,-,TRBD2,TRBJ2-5,TGTGCCAGCTCACCACCCCTAGCGGTCCAGGCCCAGTACTTC,CASSPPLAVQAQYF